Each of the 11 T cell receptor beta chains below was sequenced from the same sample in a study of technical replicates of blood from a handful of donors (dated by TCRdb to the late 2010s). Library method: the immunoSEQ multiplex PCR assay. Drawn from immuneACCESS, this table holds only the in-frame rearrangements with V and J called that TCRdb kept. Clones are partly lost; checked studies trace under half to an unresolved V gene and leave the rest unexplained. For this sample the table gives about 73,000 clones, of which about 92% were detected only once. 0.25% to 0.3% of the sample is in the top ten clones. Sequences were obtained from T cells isolated from PBMCs. These receptors originate from a human donor in good health.

J is TRBJ2-3 and V is TRBV6-4, with 9 nucleotides matching TRBD2. Germline V gene sequence: CDR1 MRHNA, CDR2 SNTAGT. This CDR3 region has 15 residues. With 4 bases clipped from V and 0 bases from J, the junction kept 2 bases outside the gene matches. As DNA, the CDR3 is TGTGCCAGCAGTGGTAGCGGGGGTAGCACAGATACGCAGTATTTT. Translated: CASSGSGGSTDTQYF.

The V and J genes are TRBV6-5 and TRBJ2-1; 10 bases fit TRBD2. Germline V CDR1 and CDR2: MNHEY, SVGAGI. Trimming removed 0 bases from V and 9 bases from J; junction bases left unmatched: 8. The CDR3 is made up of 16 amino acids. In nucleotides, the CDR3 is TGTGCCAGCAGTTACTCGAGGCAGCGGGGGGGAGGTGAGCAGTTCTTC. This encodes CASSYSRQRGGGEQFF.

Note on this clone: The junction differs from germline at one of its ends, possibly a read error. This chain connects TRBV6-5 to TRBJ2-1, with a tentative D call TRBD2 (5 bases). There are 13 residues in the CDR3. Germline V gene data show CDR1 as MNHEY and CDR2 as SVGAGI. CDR3 DNA sequence: TGTGCCAGCAGAGCTAGCTCCCACAATGAGCAGTTCTTC. Encoded protein: CASRASSHNEQFF.

The chain uses TRBV5-1 and TRBJ2-7; D is perhaps TRBD2 (5 bases). The germline V gene has CDR1 SGHRS and CDR2 YFSETQ. This CDR3 comprises 14 residues. With 4 bases removed from V and 4 bases from J, the gap between germline ends came to 15 bases. This chain's CDR3 is CASSPSGLLYEQYF. CDR3 in DNA: TGCGCCAGCAGCCCTTCCGGACTGCTATACGAGCAGTACTTC.

DNA of the CDR3: TGTGCCAGCAACCCAGCTTCTGGACTAGCGGGAGACTCACTCTACGAGCAGTACTTC. It specifies CASNPASGLAGDSLYEQYF. The chain is built from TRBV2 and TRBJ2-7, with 13 bases fitting TRBD2. CDR3 size: 19 residues. The V and J ends lost 7 bases and 3 bases, in that order; junction bases with no gene match: 18. CDR1 is SNHLY, CDR2 FYNNEI, per germline.

The chain links TRBV12-5 to TRBJ1-2; 8 bases are shared with TRBD1. V lost 2 bases and J lost 3; bases outside the gene matches: 11. CDR3 length: 17 amino acids. Germline-derived CDR1 and CDR2 are LGHNT and FRNRAP. The CDR3 bases are TGTGCTAGTGGTTTGCCCCATAAACAGGGGGGAGACTATGGCTACACCTTC. It encodes CASGLPHKQGGDYGYTF.

The chain links TRBV5-1 to TRBJ2-7; a possible D gene is TRBD1 (5 bases). Germline V gene lookup returns CDR1 SGHRS and CDR2 YFSETQ. This CDR3 region has 14 residues. Trimming stripped 8 bases from V and 3 bases from J, with 18 bases between. The CDR3 is CASADDSFYYEQYF. The DNA for the CDR3 is TGCGCCAGTGCCGATGACAGTTTTTACTACGAGCAGTACTTC.

V gene TRBV28 combines with J gene TRBJ2-5, with D maybe TRBD2 (5 bases). V lost 2 bases and J 4 bases, leaving 5 bases between the germline ends. CDR3 length: 12 amino acids. Germline CDR1 reads MDHEN; CDR2 reads SYDVKM. The CDR3 is CASSLAGETQYF. Written as DNA, the CDR3 is TGTGCCAGCAGTTTAGCGGGAGAGACCCAGTACTTC.

In its sample, this clone was seen once. The chain carries TRBV5-6 and TRBJ1-6; 8 bases match TRBD1. Germline-derived CDR1 and CDR2 are SGHDT and YYEEEE. V shed 0 bases and J 10 bases; nucleotides not matched to a gene: 6. CDR3 length: 15 amino acids. DNA for the CDR3: TGTGCCAGCAGCTTGGTGGACAGGGAGGACTCACCCCTCCACTTT. This gives the protein CASSLVDREDSPLHF.

The rearrangement links TRBV19 to TRBJ2-3, with TRBD2 identical over 15 bases. Germline-derived CDR1 and CDR2 are LNHDA and SQIVND (reference sequence). V was pared by 6 bases and J by 2 bases, with 9 bases of the junction left unmatched. The CDR3 loop spans 18 amino acids. This CDR3 reads CASSSMGLAGGVTDTQYF. The CDR3 bases are TGTGCCAGTAGCTCAATGGGACTAGCGGGAGGTGTCACAGATACGCAGTATTTT.

This clone has a single count. J is TRBJ2-3 and V is TRBV13, with 7 bases identical to TRBD2. The J segment lost 5 bases and the V segment lost 0 bases, leaving 8 bases of the junction unmatched. The germline V gene has CDR1 PRHDT and CDR2 FYEKMQ (reference sequence). The CDR3 covers 16 residues. The CDR3 DNA reads TGTGCCAGCAGCTTAGGGTTGGCGGGAGCGGGAGATACGCAGTATTTT. It specifies CASSLGLAGAGDTQYF.